The entry below gives a single T cell receptor beta chain sequence along with its context. As yet, its antigen is unknown. Sequencing used immunoSEQ multiplex PCR; TCRdb keeps in-frame clones, though not all of them. Among 60,000 to 70,000 clones, around 89% were seen once, and the ten largest hold 1.5% to 2%. These data originate in a study of cytomegalovirus exposure and HLA in healthy donors. Study context: The use of the same platform for the 100 to 150 validation repertoires and the 550 to 700 first-cohort repertoires was reported by a later analysis. Study-wide findings and caveats: The majority of TCR sequences were rare, yet some public TCRs appeared in many donors.

The ends lost 4 bases at V and 0 bases at J; junction bases unmatched: 4. The length of the CDR3 is 14 residues. Germline CDR1 is SGDLS and CDR2 is YYNGEE. The sequence was collected from a woman younger than 30 in good health and CMV-seronegative. Material for sequencing was PBMCs. The chain carries TRBV9 and TRBJ2-7, with 7 bases that match TRBD1. The CDR3 here is CASSPRQGSYEQYF. The CDR3 DNA reads TGTGCCAGCAGCCCTAGACAGGGCTCCTACGAGCAGTACTTC.